This T cell receptor (beta chain) was found in a study of blood T cell repertoires in COVID-19. Study information: PBMCs, B-cell-depleted T cells, or T cells were the source of the cDNA or gDNA that made up the material.

Original processing methods: Nucleated cell counts were estimated from reference gene primer amplification. Produced via immunoSEQ multiplex PCR; TCRdb's table is partial and in-frame only. That table supplies the V and J calls and clone size; D and trimming were determined from the DNA. The sample has under 150,000 clones; 80% to 85% are singletons. In assigning cohorts, the study relied on participant-reported clinical history. Exposed study participants had met a COVID-19 case within 2 weeks before entry. The length of the CDR3 is 12 residues. V shed 5 bases and J shed 10 bases, with 14 bases lying between them.

The rearrangement links TRBV12-3 or TRBV12-4 to TRBJ1-2, with D perhaps TRBD1 (6 bases). The specimen sequenced was PBMCs or T cells enriched from blood (not recorded which). The receptor's source is a woman aged 45-59 years who had been exposed to COVID-19. The CDR3: CASSRATGPYTF. The CDR3 DNA reads as TGTGCCAGCAGTCGGGCAACAGGGCCCTACACCTTC.